These 18 T cell receptor delta chains originate from one sample sequenced in a study of gamma-delta T cells after stem cell transplantation. TCRdb reanalysed the RT-PCR reads via CATT. The table lists some 16,000 delta-chain clones, approximately 8.8% of them singletons. Sequencing was carried out using gamma-delta T cells. The source is a human donor. It is not recorded whose cells these are; they may come from a transplant donor.

This clone occurred a few times. A read error likely explains this, since a far larger clone differs by one base. Other DNA sequences within the sample encode an identical CDR3. The genes are TRDV2 and TRDJ1; 9 nucleotides agree with TRDD3. The length of the CDR3 is 20 residues. Trimming took 3 bases from V and 0 from J; bases not matched to a gene: 19. Germline V CDR1 and CDR2: GEAIGNYY, EKD. The CDR3 loop reads CACDPLLGDTPFDDTDKLIF. For the CDR3, the DNA is TGTGCCTGTGACCCGTTACTGGGGGACACGCCTTTCGATGACACCGATAAACTCATCTTT.

This clone occurred a few times. A far more abundant clone sits one base away, making this likely a read error. Other nucleotide sequences in the sample specify the same CDR3. The chain links TRDV2 to TRDJ1; D gene ambiguous. This CDR3 comprises 19 residues. Germline V lookup: CDR1 GEAIGNYY, CDR2 EKD. This CDR3 is CACDTVPTGPVVGTDKLIF. CDR3 bases: TGCGCCTGTGACACCGTCCCCACAGGGCCAGTGGTGGGTACCGATAAACTCATCTTT.

This clone was counted only a few times. The TCRdb protein comes from a much larger clone and disagrees with this DNA's translation at residue 4, likely due to a read error; the protein given here is derived from the DNA. J is TRDJ1 and V is TRDV2; D may be TRDD3 (6 bases). Germline CDR1 and CDR2: GEAIGNYY and EKD. This CDR3 has 17 residues. The CDR3 protein is CACNTVGDLAYTDKLIF. In nucleotides, the CDR3 is TGTGCCTGTAACACAGTCGGGGATCTGGCCTACACCGATAAACTCATCTTT.

To note about this clone: The TCRdb protein comes from a much larger clone and disagrees with this DNA's translation at residue 10, likely due to a read error; the protein given here is derived from the DNA. The rearrangement links TRDV2 to TRDJ1, with 8 bases fitting TRDD3. From germline, CDR1 is GEAIGNYY and CDR2 EKD. V lost 3 bases, J lost 1 base, and 18 bases stayed unmatched. This CDR3 region has 19 residues. CDR3 DNA sequence: TGTGCCTGTGACCCCACGTCGGCCCTGAGGGATACGTTCACCGATAAACTCATCTTT. Protein: CACDPTSALRDTFTDKLIF.

This clone was recorded a few times. The genes are TRDV2 and TRDJ1, with D hard to call. Germline CDR1 reads GEAIGNYY; CDR2 reads EKD. The CDR3 totals 16 residues. V dropped 0 bases and J dropped 2 bases, with 15 bases sitting between them. The CDR3 protein is CACDTVPRQVTDKLIF. The CDR3 bases are TGTGCCTGTGACACCGTGCCCAGGCAGGTTACCGATAAACTCATCTTT.

A word on this clone: TCRdb lists the protein of a much larger clone for this DNA, which differs at residue 6, so this is likely a read error; the protein given here is translated from the DNA itself. The same CDR3 arises from other DNA sequences in this sample as well. The genes are TRDV2 and TRDJ1; D possibly corresponds to TRDD3 (5 bases). Germline assignment: CDR1 GEAIGNYY and CDR2 EKD. Trimming cost V 4 bases and J 2 bases, with 22 bases left between them. The CDR3 is 17 amino acids. The CDR3 DNA sequence: TGTGCCTGTGAGAGGCGGGGGGCGAACCGGGGTACCGATAAACTCATCTTT. It encodes CACERRGANRGTDKLIF.

This clone came up a few times. The protein TCRdb gives is from a much larger clone and does not agree with this DNA's translation at residue 6, likely a read error; the protein shown here comes from the DNA. The CDR3 protein is CACDTAGTAPPDKLIF. CDR3 nucleotides: TGTGCCTGTGACACCGCGGGGACAGCGCCGCCCGATAAACTCATCTTT. The chain recombines TRDV2 with TRDJ1; D perhaps matches TRDD3 (5 bases). The CDR3 length is 16 residues. The germline gives CDR1 GEAIGNYY, CDR2 EKD. V was cut by 0 bases and J by 3 bases, with 16 bases left in between.

Concerning this clone: The protein that TCRdb holds for this DNA derives from a much larger clone and differs from the translated DNA at residues 9 and 10, which likely indicates a read error; the protein shown here is translated from the DNA. The chain uses TRDV3 and TRDJ1, with 7 positions matching TRDD3. The length of the CDR3 is 20 residues. V trimming: 1 base; J trimming: 0 bases; junction bases outside the gene matches: 23. CDR1 TVYSNPD and CDR2 GDNSRS come from the germline V gene (reference sequence). The CDR3 here is CAFMHGEGGCGGLYTDKLIF. Written as DNA, the CDR3 is TGTGCCTTTATGCACGGAGAGGGGGGTTGTGGGGGACTTTACACCGATAAACTCATCTTT.

The chain links TRDV2 to TRDJ1; D possibly corresponds to TRDD3 (5 bases). V dropped 4 bases and J dropped 0 bases, with 23 bases sitting between them. This CDR3 comprises 18 residues. Germline V gene lookup returns CDR1 GEAIGNYY and CDR2 EKD. The CDR3 coding sequence is TGTGCCTGTGAGACGCGGTCTTTGCGGATAAAAGACACCGATAAACTCATCTTT. Protein sequence: CACETRSLRIKDTDKLIF.

Remarks on this clone: With only one base between it and a far larger clone, this is likely a read error. Other DNA sequences in this sample translate to the same CDR3. The rearrangement joins TRDV2 to TRDJ1, with D possibly TRDD3 on 6 matching bases. The CDR3 runs to 17 residues. The V end was cut by 3 bases, the J end by 0 bases, with 19 bases between. The germline V gene has CDR1 GEAIGNYY and CDR2 EKD. The CDR3 region has the DNA TGTGCCTGTGACCGACTGGGAGATGCGCTGTACACCGATAAACTCATCTTT. Translating it yields CACDRLGDALYTDKLIF.

About this clone: A far larger clone is one nucleotide away, so this likely arose from a read error. Other DNA variants within this sample encode the same CDR3. This rearrangement joins TRDV2 to TRDJ1; TRDD3 might be the D (5 bases). V lost 0 bases and J lost 0, with 13 bases in between. This CDR3 contains 16 residues. The germline V gene has CDR1 GEAIGNYY and CDR2 EKD. CDR3: CACDTVGGYYTDKLIF. In nucleotides, the CDR3 is TGTGCCTGTGACACCGTTGGAGGATATTACACCGATAAACTCATCTTT.

The chain combines TRDV2 with TRDJ1; D is undetermined. This CDR3 comprises 17 residues. Germline loops: CDR1 GEAIGNYY, CDR2 EKD. V was trimmed by 2 bases and J by 0 bases, leaving 18 bases between them. DNA of the CDR3: TGTGCCTGTGACAAACGGGAGGAGGCGCGGTACACCGATAAACTCATCTTT. Protein product: CACDKREEARYTDKLIF.

Of note for this clone: TCRdb's protein for this DNA is that of a much larger clone and differs from the translation at residues 6 and 9, likely a read error; the protein shown is the DNA translation. The genes are TRDV2 and TRDJ1; D may be TRDD3 (6 bases). Trimming took 1 base from V and 6 from J, leaving 23 bases between them. The germline CDR1 and CDR2 sequences are GEAIGNYY and EKD. The CDR3 extends over 17 amino acids. The CDR3 reads CACDTWGGRGDQYKLIF. DNA for the CDR3: TGTGCCTGTGACACTTGGGGCGGACGGGGGGACCAGTATAAACTCATCTTT.

This clone was seen ten or more times. The chain has TRDV2 and TRDJ1, with D hard to call. There are 19 residues in the CDR3. CDR1 GEAIGNYY and CDR2 EKD come from the germline V gene. The V end was cut by 0 bases, the J end by 11 bases, with 33 bases between. The DNA of the CDR3 is TGTGCCTGTGACACCGTTATGGCTCAGCTGGTGTATAGAATCGGTAACCTCATCTTT. The encoded protein is CACDTVMAQLVYRIGNLIF.

This clone has a count of ten or more. A read error likely explains why the TCRdb protein, taken from a much larger clone, differs from this DNA's translation at residue 16; the protein shown is translated from the DNA. Other DNA sequences in this sample translate to the same CDR3. Written as DNA, the CDR3 is TGTGCCTGTGACCGACTGGGGGATGCGCTGTACACCGATAAACTCACCTTT. This translates into CACDRLGDALYTDKLTF. The V gene is TRDV2, the J gene TRDJ1; 10 bases map to TRDD3. This CDR3 comprises 17 residues. The germline V gene encodes CDR1 GEAIGNYY and CDR2 EKD.

A few counts support this clone. Relative to the germline gene, one junction end is altered; a read error may explain this. This sequence joins TRDV2 and TRDJ1; 11 bases are shared with TRDD3. The CDR3 is made up of 19 amino acids. Germline CDR1 GEAIGNYY, CDR2 EKD. CDR3: CACDILLGDTAANTDNLIF. CDR3 DNA: TGTGCCTGTGACATACTCCTGGGGGATACCGCAGCGAACACCGATAACCTCATCTTT.

This clone was recorded many times. TCRdb's entry gives the protein of a much larger clone, which mismatches this DNA's translation at residue 12, likely from a read error; the protein reported here is translated from the DNA. Other DNA sequences within the sample encode an identical CDR3. The genes are TRDV2 and TRDJ3; 12 bases are a match to TRDD3. Germline CDR1 reads GEAIGNYY; CDR2 reads EKD. CDR3 length equals 21 residues. The ends lost 0 bases at V and 0 bases at J; junction bases unmatched: 8. The CDR3 DNA is TGTGCCTGTGACACCCTTACTGGGGGATACAAGATCTCCTGGGACACCCGACAGATGTTTTTC. Encoded protein: CACDTLTGGYKISWDTRQMFF.

This clone was observed many times. A far larger clone is just one base off, so this is likely a read error. Additional DNA sequences in this sample encode the identical CDR3. The chain is built from TRDV2 and TRDJ1, with 7 bases identical to TRDD3. Germline V gives CDR1 GEAIGNYY, CDR2 EKD. Trimming removed 4 bases from V and 2 bases from J; junction bases left unmatched: 6. The CDR3 loop spans 14 amino acids. The CDR3: CACEPLGRTDKLIF. The CDR3 DNA reads as TGTGCCTGTGAACCACTGGGGCGGACCGATAAACTCATCTTT.